This note documents a single T cell receptor (beta chain) sequence. Sequencing used immunoSEQ multiplex PCR; TCRdb keeps in-frame clones, though not all of them. The sample has about 160,000 clones, roughly 77% seen once. The data originate from a study of blood T cell repertoires in COVID-19. Study context: Acute and convalescent COVID-19 specimens originated in the United States, Italy and Spain. The analysed material was cDNA or gDNA that came from T cells, B-cell-depleted T cells, or PBMCs.

The CDR3 contains 18 residues. CDR1 is LGHNA, CDR2 YSLEER, per germline. The ends lost 5 bases at V and 5 bases at J; junction bases unmatched: 17. This TCR came from a human donor in a cohort sampled during active COVID-19. The sequencing input was peripheral blood. The chain combines TRBV4-3 with TRBJ2-5, with 10 bases identical to TRBD2. DNA for the CDR3: TGCGCCAGCAGCAGGGAGGCTAGCGGGGGCCTCGGAATTGAGACCCAGTACTTC. Translated: CASSREASGGLGIETQYF.